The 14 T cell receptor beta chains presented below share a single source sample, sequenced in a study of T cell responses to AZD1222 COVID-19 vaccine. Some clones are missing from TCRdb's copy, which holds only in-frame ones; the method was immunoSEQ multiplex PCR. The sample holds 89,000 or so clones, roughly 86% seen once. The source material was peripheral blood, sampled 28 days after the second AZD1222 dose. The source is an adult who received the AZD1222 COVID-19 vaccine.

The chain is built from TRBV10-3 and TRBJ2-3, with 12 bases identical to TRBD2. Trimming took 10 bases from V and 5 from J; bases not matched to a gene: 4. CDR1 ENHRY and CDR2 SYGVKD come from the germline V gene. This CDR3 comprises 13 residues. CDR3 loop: CATRGLAGDTQYF. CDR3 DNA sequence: TGTGCCACTCGGGGACTAGCGGGAGATACGCAGTATTTT.

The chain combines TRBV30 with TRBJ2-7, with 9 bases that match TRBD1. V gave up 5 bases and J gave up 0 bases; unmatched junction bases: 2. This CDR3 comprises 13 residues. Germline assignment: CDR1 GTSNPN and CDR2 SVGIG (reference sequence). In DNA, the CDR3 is TGTGCCTGGGGGACAGGGAACTCCTACGAGCAGTACTTC. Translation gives CAWGTGNSYEQYF.

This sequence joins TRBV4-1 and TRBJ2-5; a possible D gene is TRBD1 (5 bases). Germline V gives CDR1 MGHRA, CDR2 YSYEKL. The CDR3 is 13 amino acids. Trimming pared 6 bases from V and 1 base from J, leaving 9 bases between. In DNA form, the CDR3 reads TGCGCCAGCAGGAAGGGGCCCCAAGAGACCCAGTACTTC. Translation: CASRKGPQETQYF.

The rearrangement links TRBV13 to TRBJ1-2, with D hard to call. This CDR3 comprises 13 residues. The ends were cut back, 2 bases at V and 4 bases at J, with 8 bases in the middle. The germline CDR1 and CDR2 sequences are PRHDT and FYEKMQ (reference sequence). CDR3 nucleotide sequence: TGTGCCAGCAGCTTAAGACAAACCTATGGCTACACCTTC. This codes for CASSLRQTYGYTF.

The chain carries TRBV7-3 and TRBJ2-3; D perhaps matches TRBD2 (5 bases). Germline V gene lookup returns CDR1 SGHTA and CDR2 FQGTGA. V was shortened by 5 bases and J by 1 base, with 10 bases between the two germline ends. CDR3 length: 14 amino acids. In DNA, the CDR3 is TGTGCCAGCAGCCCCGGAGGAGGCACAGATACGCAGTATTTT. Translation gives CASSPGGGTDTQYF.

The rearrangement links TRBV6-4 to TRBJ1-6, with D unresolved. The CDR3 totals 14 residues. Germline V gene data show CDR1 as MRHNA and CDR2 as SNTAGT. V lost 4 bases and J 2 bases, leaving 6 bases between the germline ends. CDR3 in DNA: TGTGCCAGCAGTGGGCAGGCCTATAATTCACCCCTCCACTTT. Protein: CASSGQAYNSPLHF.

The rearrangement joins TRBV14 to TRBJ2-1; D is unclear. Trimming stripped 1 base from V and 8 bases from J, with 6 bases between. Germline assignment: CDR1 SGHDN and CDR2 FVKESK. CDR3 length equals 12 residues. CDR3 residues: CASSQGGYEQFF. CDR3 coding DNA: TGTGCCAGCAGCCAAGGGGGATATGAGCAGTTCTTC.

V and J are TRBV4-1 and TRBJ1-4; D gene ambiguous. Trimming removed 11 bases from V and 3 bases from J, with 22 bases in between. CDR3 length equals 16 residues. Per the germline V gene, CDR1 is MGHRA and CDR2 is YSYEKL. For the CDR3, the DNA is TGCGCCGGATCGGCCGGGTCGGCGACGGCTAATGAAAAACTGTTTTTT. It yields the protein CAGSAGSATANEKLFF.

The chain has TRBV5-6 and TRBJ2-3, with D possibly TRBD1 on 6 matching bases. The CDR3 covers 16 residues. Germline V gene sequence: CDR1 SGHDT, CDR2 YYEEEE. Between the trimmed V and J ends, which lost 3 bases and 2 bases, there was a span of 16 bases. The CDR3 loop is CASSSPDRRNTDTQYF. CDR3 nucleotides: TGTGCCAGCAGCTCCCCGGACAGACGAAACACAGATACGCAGTATTTT.

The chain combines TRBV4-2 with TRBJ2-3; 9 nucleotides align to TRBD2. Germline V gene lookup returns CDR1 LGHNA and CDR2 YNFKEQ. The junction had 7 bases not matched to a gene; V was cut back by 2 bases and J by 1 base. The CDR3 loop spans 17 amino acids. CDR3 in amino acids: CASSQSGGPRGTDTQYF. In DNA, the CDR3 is TGTGCCAGCAGCCAAAGCGGGGGGCCACGGGGCACAGATACGCAGTATTTT.

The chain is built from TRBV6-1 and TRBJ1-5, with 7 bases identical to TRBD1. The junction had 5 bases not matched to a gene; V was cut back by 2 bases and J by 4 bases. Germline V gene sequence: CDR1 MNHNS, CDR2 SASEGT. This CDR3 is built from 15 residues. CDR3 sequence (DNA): TGTGCCAGCAGTGAAAGGGACAGTTCAAATCAGCCCCAGCATTTT. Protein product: CASSERDSSNQPQHF.

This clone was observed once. CDR3 sequence reads: CASSSGLAGTGELFF. In DNA form, the CDR3 reads TGTGCCAGCAGCTCCGGACTAGCGGGCACCGGGGAGCTGTTTTTT. V is TRBV7-3 and J is TRBJ2-2; 11 nucleotides match TRBD2. Germline values: CDR1 SGHTA, CDR2 FQGTGA. This CDR3 region has 15 residues. V lost 4 bases to trimming and J lost 4 bases; unmatched junction nucleotides: 2.

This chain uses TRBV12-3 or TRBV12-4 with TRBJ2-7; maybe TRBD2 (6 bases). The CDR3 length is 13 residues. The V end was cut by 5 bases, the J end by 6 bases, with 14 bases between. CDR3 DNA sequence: TGTGCCAGCAGTCCACGGGACTTTCCCGAGCAGTACTTC. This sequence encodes CASSPRDFPEQYF.

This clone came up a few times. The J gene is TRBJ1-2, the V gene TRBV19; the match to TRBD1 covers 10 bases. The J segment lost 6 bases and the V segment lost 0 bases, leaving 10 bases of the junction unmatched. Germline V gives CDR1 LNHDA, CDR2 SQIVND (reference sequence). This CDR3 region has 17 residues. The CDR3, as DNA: TGTGCCAGTAGTATAGACCTCGGGACAGGGGAAAAGAATGGCTACACCTTC. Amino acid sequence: CASSIDLGTGEKNGYTF. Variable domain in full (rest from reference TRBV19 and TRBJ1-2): DGGITQSPKYLFRKEGQNVTLSCEQNLNHDAMYWYRQDPGQGLRLIYYSQIVNDFQKGDIAEGYSVSREKKESFPLTVTSAQKNPTAFYLCASSIDLGTGEKNGYTFGSGTRLTVV.